This T cell receptor (beta chain) was retrieved from a study of blood T cell repertoires in COVID-19 (TCRdb year 2020). Concerning the study at large: Collaborator samples came from the United States, Italy and Spain and covered acute and convalescent phases of COVID-19. The material from the prospective study consisted of cDNA or gDNA derived from T cells, B-cell-depleted T cells, or PBMCs. The dataset comprised deeply sampled blood TCRbeta repertoires from subjects exposed to, actively infected with, or recovered from COVID-19. The repertoires were released in a freely available public database intended as a resource for research on the immune response to SARS-CoV-2. Samples were obtained from the ongoing ImmuneRACE study (first 160 participants) and from 1,254 subjects provided by 6 global collaborators. Sample metadata almost always included a de-identified subject ID, COVID-19 status, age in years and sex. HLA class I and class II types, where available, came from metadata supplied by the sample provider rather than from assay-based typing.

TCRbeta CDR3 regions were amplified from genomic DNA by means of the immunoSEQ Assay, a bias-controlled multiplex PCR. The original methods were these. Within the assay, amplification of reference gene primers was used to estimate how many nucleated cells each sample contained. Sequence reads were collapsed and filtered to measure the absolute abundance of every unique TCRbeta CDR3 rearrangement. For each sample, productive Simpson clonality was calculated by taking the square root of Simpson's diversity index across productive rearrangements. Entries here come from immuneACCESS through TCRdb and include only in-frame sequences with V and J called. Some clones fail to appear in such tables; in the studies checked, an unresolved V gene covers under half of the shortfall, and the cause of the remainder is unknown. Clonal size and the V and J genes are those of that table, whereas D and trimming came from the DNA. A total of 180,000 or so clones appear in this sample, 80% to 90% of them only once. The ten largest make up approximately 11% of the sample.

V trim: 3 bases; J trim: 5 bases; unmatched bases: 6. Inclusive of the bounding cysteine and phenylalanine, the CDR3 is 15 residues long. The kept DNA is CDR3 alone, 45 bases in frame from the first base. Via the germline V gene (reference sequence), CDR1 is WNHNN and CDR2 SYGVQD. One collaborating source in Seattle enrolled patients during active infection and followed them longitudinally through the course of disease. Each collaborating institution followed its own protocols to collect whole blood in K2EDTA tubes. For TCRbeta analysis, collaborators shipped samples as frozen whole blood, isolated PBMCs, or DNA extracted from either of those sample types. General study outcomes and caveats: Clinical and demographic metadata were provided uncurated, with the amount varying by source and participant.

On this clone itself: Its target antigen remains unknown. Base qualities are not provided; no much larger clone lies one nucleotide away.

This sequence originates from a woman in her forties with COVID-19, enrolled during active disease. The rearranged chain carries TRBV10-1 and TRBJ2-7, with 11 bases in between that match TRBD2. Sequences were obtained from peripheral blood. The CDR3 protein is CASSDASGRFDEQYF. The sequence in DNA is TGCGCCAGCAGTGACGCTAGCGGGAGGTTCGACGAGCAGTACTTC.